The 27 T cell receptor beta chains below come from one sample, sequenced in a study of T cell responses to AZD1222 COVID-19 vaccine. Libraries were prepared by immunoSEQ multiplex PCR; TCRdb keeps only in-frame clonotypes and omits some of them. The sample lists tens of thousands of clones; roughly 84% were seen once. This sample comprised peripheral blood, obtained on day 0 of AZD1222 vaccination. These receptor sequences come from an adult in good health.

The gene calls are TRBV5-6 and TRBJ1-2; 7 bases agree with TRBD1. The CDR3 is 15 residues long. The germline V gene encodes CDR1 SGHDT and CDR2 YYEEEE. With V trimmed by 0 bases and J by 2 bases, 4 bases remained unmatched. CDR3 residues: CASSLEPRGNYGYTF. In DNA form, the CDR3 reads TGTGCCAGCAGCTTGGAGCCCAGGGGGAACTATGGCTACACCTTC. Full variable domain (rest looked up from reference TRBV5-6 and TRBJ1-2): DAGVTQSPTHLIKTRGQQVTLRCSPKSGHDTVSWYQQALGQGPQFIFQYYEEEERQRGNFPDRFSGHQFPNYSSELNVNALLLGDSALYLCASSLEPRGNYGYTFGSGTRLTVV.

This chain uses TRBV4-3 with TRBJ1-4; D remains unclear. This CDR3 comprises 15 residues. Trimming stripped 0 bases from V and 0 bases from J, with 5 bases between. Germline CDR1 is LGHNA and CDR2 is YSLEER. The CDR3 DNA reads as TGCGCCAGCAGCCAAGATCGGACAACTAATGAAAAACTGTTTTTT. Translating it yields CASSQDRTTNEKLFF.

The chain has TRBV6-5 and TRBJ1-5; no definite D call. The V gene's germline CDR1 is MNHEY and CDR2 SVGAGI. Trimming removed 2 bases from V and 2 bases from J, with 4 bases in between. This CDR3 region has 13 residues. CDR3 amino acids: CASSYRGNQPQHF. CDR3 nucleotides: TGTGCCAGCAGTTACCGTGGCAATCAGCCCCAGCATTTT.

The chain is built from TRBV6-2 or TRBV6-3 and TRBJ2-5; D uncertain. Germline V lookup: CDR1 MNHEY, CDR2 SVGEGT. Trimming removed 4 bases at V and 4 bases at J, with 7 bases between. The CDR3 consists of 12 residues. CDR3 in amino acids: CASSSLSETQYF. Here the CDR3 DNA reads TGTGCCAGCAGTTCCCTTTCAGAGACCCAGTACTTC.

The chain recombines TRBV5-1 with TRBJ1-3; D is uncertain. V was pared by 0 bases and J by 0 bases, with 7 bases between. Germline assignment: CDR1 SGHRS and CDR2 YFSETQ. This CDR3 is 15 amino acids long. Written as DNA, the CDR3 is TGCGCCAGCAGCTTGGCAGCCTACTCTGGAAACACCATATATTTT. Translated: CASSLAAYSGNTIYF.

This chain connects TRBV5-1 to TRBJ2-7; D possibly matches TRBD1 or TRBD2 (5 bases each). Trimming removed 0 bases at V and 5 bases at J, with 12 bases between. The CDR3 is 14 amino acids. From germline, CDR1 is SGHRS and CDR2 YFSETQ. The CDR3 loop reads CASSLDLGRNEQYF. The CDR3 bases are TGCGCCAGCAGCTTGGACTTGGGACGGAACGAGCAGTACTTC.

The rearrangement links TRBV2 to TRBJ2-7; 9 bases are a match to TRBD2. The CDR3 extends over 13 amino acids. The germline gives CDR1 SNHLY, CDR2 FYNNEI. J was trimmed by 2 bases and V by 4 bases; bases with no gene match: 0. CDR3 loop: CASSASGAYEQYF. The CDR3 nucleotides read TGTGCCAGCAGTGCTAGCGGGGCCTACGAGCAGTACTTC. Looking up the rest from reference TRBV2 and TRBJ2-7 gives the full variable domain: EPEVTQTPSHQVTQMGQEVILRCVPISNHLYFYWYRQILGQKVEFLVSFYNNEISEKSEIFDDQFSVERPDGSNFTLKIRSTKLEDSAMYFCASSASGAYEQYFGPGTRLTVT.

V gene TRBV5-1 combines with J gene TRBJ1-4; D is perhaps TRBD1 (5 bases). The CDR3 spans 15 residues. From germline, CDR1 is SGHRS and CDR2 YFSETQ. The germline V and J ends were trimmed by 3 bases and 5 bases, with 14 bases remaining between them. Written as DNA, the CDR3 is TGCGCCAGCAGCTCAAATACAGGTTTCAATGAAAAACTGTTTTTT. Translating it yields CASSSNTGFNEKLFF.

The chain carries TRBV15 and TRBJ1-3; D ambiguous. The germline V and J ends were trimmed by 1 base and 0 bases, with 10 bases remaining between them. The CDR3 covers 16 residues. Germline assignment: CDR1 LNHNV and CDR2 YYDKDF (reference sequence). CDR3 region: CATSRAPRGSGNTIYF. The CDR3 DNA sequence: TGTGCCACCAGCAGAGCGCCGAGAGGCTCTGGAAACACCATATATTTT.

The chain uses TRBV3-1 (or the pseudogene TRBV3-2) and TRBJ2-7, with unresolved D. This CDR3 is built from 13 residues. V lost 0 bases and J lost 3, with 6 bases in between. The germline V gene encodes CDR1 LGHDT and CDR2 YNNKEL (reference sequence). Here the CDR3 DNA reads TGTGCCAGCAGCCAAGAGGGCGTCTACGAGCAGTACTTC. Residues: CASSQEGVYEQYF.

The chain combines TRBV7-2 with TRBJ2-5; TRBD2 is a possible D gene (5 bases). Trimming shortened V by 1 base and J by 6 bases, and 12 bases separated the two germline ends. Germline lookup yields CDR1 SGHTA and CDR2 FQGNSA. The CDR3 runs 14 residues. The CDR3 DNA is TGTGCCAGCAGCTTAGAAGCGGCGACGAAGACCCAGTACTTC. It encodes CASSLEAATKTQYF.

The rearrangement uses TRBV13 and TRBJ2-7, with a possible D match to TRBD2 (5 bases). This CDR3 is 14 amino acids long. CDR1 PRHDT and CDR2 FYEKMQ come from the germline V gene (reference sequence). The V gene lost 3 bases and the J gene lost 6 bases, with 15 bases spanning the gap. This CDR3 reads CASSLLPPGGEQYF. CDR3 coding DNA: TGTGCCAGCAGCTTGCTCCCCCCCGGAGGCGAGCAGTACTTC.

V usage is TRBV19 and J usage is TRBJ2-1; 7 bases match TRBD2. Germline V gene sequence: CDR1 LNHDA, CDR2 SQIVND (reference sequence). This CDR3 is 16 amino acids long. The junction had 9 bases not matched to a gene; V was cut back by 6 bases and J by 1 base. CDR3 sequence: CASSALRAGSYNEQFF. In DNA, the CDR3 is TGTGCCAGTAGCGCCCTTCGAGCGGGGTCCTACAATGAGCAGTTCTTC.

The chain uses TRBV28 and TRBJ1-5; D gene ambiguous. This CDR3 region has 11 residues. The ends were cut back, 2 bases at V and 4 bases at J, with 0 bases in the middle. Germline CDR1 is MDHEN and CDR2 is SYDVKM. The CDR3: CASSLNQPQHF. CDR3 bases: TGTGCCAGCAGTTTAAATCAGCCCCAGCATTTT.

The chain recombines TRBV7-9 with TRBJ2-1; no clear D gene. This CDR3 has 13 amino acids. The germline CDR1 and CDR2 sequences are SEHNR and FQNEAQ (reference sequence). V shed 4 bases and J shed 2 bases, with 6 bases lying between them. In DNA form, the CDR3 reads TGTGCCAGCAGCTACTCTCCCTACAATGAGCAGTTCTTC. Translation: CASSYSPYNEQFF.

This clone was recorded a few times. The V call is TRBV11-3, the J call TRBJ1-1, with TRBD1 as a possible D gene (6 bases). The CDR3 contains 15 residues. Looked up from germline, CDR1 is SGHNT and CDR2 is YENEEA. V was shortened by 4 bases and J by 4 bases, with 16 bases between the two germline ends. The CDR3 here is CASSYPRGFSTEAFF. The CDR3 DNA follows: TGTGCCAGCAGCTACCCCAGGGGATTCAGCACTGAAGCTTTCTTT.

The J gene is TRBJ1-4, the V gene TRBV27, with 10 bases aligning to TRBD1. There are 15 residues in the CDR3. V gave up 5 bases and J gave up 7 bases; unmatched junction bases: 7. From germline, CDR1 is MNHEY and CDR2 SMNVEV (reference sequence). CDR3 bases: TGTGCCAGCAGTAGGAGACAGGGGGCGCGTGAAAAACTGTTTTTT. The encoded protein is CASSRRQGAREKLFF.

On this clone itself: Other DNA sequences in this specimen translate into the identical CDR3. The CDR3 coding sequence is TGTGCCAGCAGCAATGGGTTGGGGACTCCAAGCTCCTATAATTCACCCCTCCACTTT. Protein product: CASSNGLGTPSSYNSPLHF. The chain couples TRBV21-1 to TRBJ1-6. TRBV21-1 is marked as a pseudogene. CDR3 length: 19 amino acids.

The chain combines TRBV5-1 with TRBJ1-2; D remains unclear. CDR1 is SGHRS, CDR2 YFSETQ, per germline. Trimming removed 4 bases from V and 8 bases from J, with 18 bases in between. The CDR3 totals 14 residues. CDR3 coding DNA: TGCGCCAGCAGCGATATGCGGCGATTAGGAGGCTACACCTTC. Translating it yields CASSDMRRLGGYTF.

The genes are TRBV3-1 (or the pseudogene TRBV3-2) and TRBJ1-6; 8 bases are a match to TRBD1. With V trimmed by 3 bases and J by 7 bases, 5 bases remained unmatched. Looked up from germline, CDR1 is LGHDT and CDR2 is YNNKEL (reference sequence). This CDR3 has 15 amino acids. This CDR3 is CASSQGQDQNSPLHF. The CDR3 bases are TGTGCCAGCAGCCAGGGACAGGATCAAAATTCACCCCTCCACTTT.

The DNA of the CDR3 is TGTGCCAGCAGCTTCCGGATGGCGAATTCACCCCTCCACTTT. This sequence encodes CASSFRMANSPLHF. This chain joins TRBV11-2 and TRBJ1-6; unclear D gene. CDR3 length: 14 residues. Germline V gene lookup returns CDR1 SGHAT and CDR2 FQNNGV. V was cut by 3 bases and J by 7 bases, with 10 bases left in between.

This sequence joins TRBV5-1 and TRBJ1-2; a weak D match, TRBD1 (5 bases). The CDR3 runs 11 residues. Germline V gene data show CDR1 as SGHRS and CDR2 as YFSETQ. Between the trimmed V and J ends, which lost 4 bases and 6 bases, there was a span of 7 bases. CDR3 region: CASSGRDGYTF. Written as DNA, the CDR3 is TGCGCCAGCAGCGGCAGGGATGGCTACACCTTC.

The chain has TRBV28 and TRBJ2-7, with TRBD1 as a possible D gene (5 bases). The ends were cut back, 4 bases at V and 4 bases at J, with 17 bases in the middle. Germline assignment: CDR1 MDHEN and CDR2 SYDVKM. The CDR3 is made up of 15 amino acids. The CDR3 protein is CASSSNLRVSYEQYF. DNA for the CDR3: TGTGCCAGCAGTTCCAACCTCAGGGTTTCGTACGAGCAGTACTTC. Full variable domain (remainder filled in from reference TRBV28 and TRBJ2-7): DVKVTQSSRYLVKRTGEKVFLECVQDMDHENMFWYRQDPGLGLRLIYFSYDVKMKEKGDIPEGYSVSREKKERFSLILESASTNQTSMYLCASSSNLRVSYEQYFGPGTRLTVT.

The CDR3 region is CASSQVLRETYEQYF. In DNA form, the CDR3 reads TGCGCCAGCAGCCAAGTACTCCGGGAGACCTACGAGCAGTACTTC. The V call is TRBV4-3, the J call TRBJ2-7, with D possibly matching TRBD2 (6 bases). The V gene lost 1 base and the J gene lost 2 bases, with 12 bases spanning the gap. Germline V lookup: CDR1 LGHNA, CDR2 YSLEER. This CDR3 comprises 15 residues.

V usage is TRBV15 and J usage is TRBJ1-2; D is uncertain. CDR3 length: 15 residues. The V end lost 4 bases, the J end lost 1 base, and 13 bases lay between the germline ends. The V gene's germline CDR1 is LNHNV and CDR2 YYDKDF (reference sequence). The DNA of the CDR3 is TGTGCCACCAGCACGTTGACGGGAGTTAACTATGGCTACACCTTC. Amino acids: CATSTLTGVNYGYTF.

J is TRBJ1-4 and V is TRBV9, with D tentatively TRBD1 (5 bases). This CDR3 is 14 amino acids long. V was clipped by 0 bases and J by 8 bases, with 11 bases between them. Germline V gene data show CDR1 as SGDLS and CDR2 as YYNGEE. The CDR3 region has the DNA TGTGCCAGCAGCGTAGACGGGGGAGGGGAAAAACTGTTTTTT. This translates into CASSVDGGGEKLFF.

The V and J genes are TRBV30 and TRBJ1-5, with TRBD1 matching 8 bases. This CDR3 is built from 16 residues. The germline V gene encodes CDR1 GTSNPN and CDR2 SVGIG (reference sequence). Trimming removed 1 base from V and 6 bases from J; junction bases left unmatched: 11. The CDR3, as DNA: TGTGCCTGGAGTGGGACGTTGCCTACAGGGGGTCAGCCCCAGCATTTT. It yields the protein CAWSGTLPTGGQPQHF. The full variable domain, its missing parts supplied by reference TRBV30 and TRBJ1-5, is SQTIHQWPATLVQPVGSPLSLECTVEGTSNPNLYWYRQAAGRGLQLLFYSVGIGQISSEVPQNLSASRPQDRQFILSSKKLLLSDSGFYLCAWSGTLPTGGQPQHFGDGTRLSIL.